A selection of T cell receptor beta chains follows, all from one sample in a study of cytomegalovirus exposure and HLA in healthy donors. Using immunoSEQ multiplex PCR, the repertoire was profiled, and TCRdb retains in-frame clones only, with some absent. In the table there are roughly 90,000 clones, roughly 85% of which are singletons. Sequences were obtained from PBMCs. The receptors derive from a man aged 18-30 years in good health and CMV-seropositive. CDR3s include the opening cysteine and the closing phenylalanine or tryptophan. The order of the fields is J gene, clone size, V gene, D gene, CDR3 protein, CDR3 DNA. A D gene is named only where the DNA matches it firmly. A row's size may be missing; if present it is once, few, many or a size class.

j_call: TRBJ2-3
clone_size: few
v_call: TRBV7-7
d_call: -
cdr3_aa: CASSLRLEATDTQYF
cdr3_nt: TGTGCCAGCAGCTTAAGACTAGAAGCTACAGATACGCAGTATTTT

j_call: TRBJ2-5
clone_size: -
v_call: TRBV7-9
d_call: -
cdr3_aa: CASSLMGGETQYF
cdr3_nt: TGTGCCAGCAGCTTAATGGGAGGAGAGACCCAGTACTTC

j_call: TRBJ1-1
clone_size: -
v_call: TRBV5-1
d_call: TRBD1
cdr3_aa: CASSFGTDEAFF
cdr3_nt: TGCGCCAGCAGCTTCGGGACAGATGAAGCTTTCTTT

j_call: TRBJ1-2
clone_size: -
v_call: TRBV6-5
d_call: TRBD1
cdr3_aa: CASRGTLGGGEGYTF
cdr3_nt: TGTGCCAGCAGGGGGACCTTAGGAGGGGGCGAGGGCTACACCTTC

j_call: TRBJ2-6
clone_size: -
v_call: TRBV11-2
d_call: -
cdr3_aa: CASSLWQGLTGANVLTF
cdr3_nt: TGTGCCAGCAGCTTATGGCAGGGGTTGACTGGGGCCAACGTCCTGACTTTC

j_call: TRBJ2-5
clone_size: -
v_call: TRBV7-3
d_call: -
cdr3_aa: CASSLMGGRFETQYF
cdr3_nt: TGTGCCAGCAGCTTAATGGGTGGCAGGTTCGAGACCCAGTACTTC

j_call: TRBJ2-1
clone_size: -
v_call: TRBV27
d_call: TRBD1
cdr3_aa: CASSSDRSSYNEQFF
cdr3_nt: TGTGCCAGCAGTTCGGACAGGAGCTCCTACAATGAGCAGTTCTTC

j_call: TRBJ2-7
clone_size: -
v_call: TRBV29-1
d_call: TRBD1
cdr3_aa: CSVGKTGGSYEQYF
cdr3_nt: TGCAGCGTGGGAAAGACAGGGGGTTCCTACGAGCAGTACTTC

j_call: TRBJ1-1
clone_size: once
v_call: TRBV28
d_call: -
cdr3_aa: CASSLPAGDTEAFF
cdr3_nt: TGTGCCAGCAGTTTACCTGCAGGGGACACTGAAGCTTTCTTT

j_call: TRBJ2-3
clone_size: -
v_call: TRBV10-3
d_call: TRBD2
cdr3_aa: CAISGGGSGGTDTQYF
cdr3_nt: TGTGCCATCAGTGGGGGGGGGTCCGGTGGCACAGATACGCAGTATTTT

j_call: TRBJ2-7
clone_size: -
v_call: TRBV7-6
d_call: TRBD2
cdr3_aa: CASSSSGSHEQYF
cdr3_nt: TGTGCCAGCAGCAGTAGCGGGAGCCACGAGCAGTACTTC

j_call: TRBJ2-5
clone_size: once
v_call: TRBV30
d_call: TRBD2
cdr3_aa: CAWKLAGGRETQYF
cdr3_nt: TGTGCCTGGAAGTTAGCGGGAGGCCGGGAGACCCAGTACTTC

j_call: TRBJ2-7
clone_size: -
v_call: TRBV7-2
d_call: TRBD2
cdr3_aa: CASSRTSGSSYEQYF
cdr3_nt: TGTGCCAGCAGCCGGACTAGCGGGAGCTCCTACGAGCAGTACTTC

j_call: TRBJ2-5
clone_size: -
v_call: TRBV2
d_call: -
cdr3_aa: CASSEGAIQYF
cdr3_nt: TGTGCCAGCAGTGAGGGGGCCATCCAGTACTTC

j_call: TRBJ1-3
clone_size: -
v_call: TRBV5-1
d_call: -
cdr3_aa: CASSQTPSSGNTIYF
cdr3_nt: TGCGCCAGCAGCCAGACACCGAGCTCTGGAAACACCATATATTTT

j_call: TRBJ1-1
clone_size: -
v_call: TRBV19
d_call: -
cdr3_aa: CASSEQGLGTEAFF
cdr3_nt: TGTGCCAGTAGTGAACAGGGTCTCGGTACTGAAGCTTTCTTT

j_call: TRBJ1-2
clone_size: few
v_call: TRBV5-1
d_call: -
cdr3_aa: CASSTGLADGYTF
cdr3_nt: TGCGCCAGCAGCACGGGACTCGCCGACGGCTACACCTTC

j_call: TRBJ2-5
clone_size: -
v_call: TRBV5-4
d_call: TRBD2
cdr3_aa: CASNSGTSIETQYF
cdr3_nt: TGTGCCAGCAACTCCGGGACTAGCATAGAGACCCAGTACTTC

j_call: TRBJ1-3
clone_size: -
v_call: TRBV7-9
d_call: -
cdr3_aa: CASSRYSSGNTIYF
cdr3_nt: TGTGCCAGCAGTCGATACAGCTCTGGAAACACCATATATTTT

j_call: TRBJ1-2
clone_size: -
v_call: TRBV29-1
d_call: -
cdr3_aa: CSVVRVNYGYTF
cdr3_nt: TGCAGCGTTGTCAGGGTGAACTATGGCTACACCTTC

j_call: TRBJ2-6
clone_size: -
v_call: TRBV5-1
d_call: -
cdr3_aa: CASSFPGEYTNSGANVLTF
cdr3_nt: TGCGCCAGCAGCTTCCCTGGGGAGTATACCAACTCTGGGGCCAACGTCCTGACTTTC

j_call: TRBJ2-7
clone_size: -
v_call: TRBV2
d_call: -
cdr3_aa: CASRSSGEASYEQYF
cdr3_nt: TGTGCCAGCCGGAGTTCGGGGGAGGCCTCCTACGAGCAGTACTTC

j_call: TRBJ2-5
clone_size: -
v_call: TRBV15
d_call: TRBD1
cdr3_aa: CATSVRTGGRRETQYF
cdr3_nt: TGTGCCACCAGCGTCCGTACAGGGGGCCGACGAGAGACCCAGTACTTC

j_call: TRBJ1-1
clone_size: -
v_call: TRBV11-2
d_call: -
cdr3_aa: CASSPWGDTEAFF
cdr3_nt: TGTGCCAGCAGCCCCTGGGGAGACACTGAAGCTTTCTTT

j_call: TRBJ1-1
clone_size: -
v_call: TRBV10-1
d_call: -
cdr3_aa: CASSSASMNTEAFF
cdr3_nt: TGCGCCAGCAGTTCTGCTTCTATGAACACTGAAGCTTTCTTT

j_call: TRBJ2-1
clone_size: -
v_call: TRBV27
d_call: -
cdr3_aa: CATNHPGFNEQFF
cdr3_nt: TGTGCCACCAACCACCCAGGATTCAATGAGCAGTTCTTC

j_call: TRBJ2-1
clone_size: few
v_call: TRBV18
d_call: -
cdr3_aa: CASSESTYNEQFF
cdr3_nt: TGTGCCAGCTCGGAGTCAACCTACAATGAGCAGTTCTTC

j_call: TRBJ2-3
clone_size: -
v_call: TRBV11-2
d_call: TRBD1
cdr3_aa: CASSPTGTGFSYF
cdr3_nt: TGTGCCAGCAGCCCAACCGGGACAGGGTTTTCCTATTTT

j_call: TRBJ1-1
clone_size: -
v_call: TRBV2
d_call: TRBD1
cdr3_aa: CASSAGTGYTEAFF
cdr3_nt: TGTGCCAGCAGTGCCGGGACAGGGTACACTGAAGCTTTCTTT

j_call: TRBJ1-2
clone_size: few
v_call: TRBV6-5
d_call: -
cdr3_aa: CASSYGGIYGYTF
cdr3_nt: TGTGCCAGCAGTTACGGGGGGATCTATGGCTACACCTTC

j_call: TRBJ1-3
clone_size: -
v_call: TRBV2
d_call: -
cdr3_aa: CASNEGAGNTIYF
cdr3_nt: TGTGCCAGCAACGAGGGAGCGGGAAACACCATATATTTT

j_call: TRBJ1-2
clone_size: -
v_call: TRBV14
d_call: -
cdr3_aa: CASSQQRWRDGYTF
cdr3_nt: TGTGCCAGCAGCCAACAGCGATGGAGGGATGGCTACACCTTC

j_call: TRBJ2-3
clone_size: few
v_call: TRBV29-1
d_call: TRBD1
cdr3_aa: CSAPTGEGTDTQYF
cdr3_nt: TGCAGCGCTCCGACAGGGGAAGGTACAGATACGCAGTATTTT

j_call: TRBJ2-1
clone_size: -
v_call: TRBV29-1
d_call: -
cdr3_aa: CSVEVRSSVVDEQFF
cdr3_nt: TGCAGCGTTGAAGTGAGGTCGTCGGTAGTGGATGAGCAGTTCTTC

j_call: TRBJ2-1
clone_size: -
v_call: TRBV5-1
d_call: TRBD2
cdr3_aa: CASSKGTSGFSYNEQFF
cdr3_nt: TGCGCCAGCAGCAAGGGGACTAGCGGGTTCTCCTACAATGAGCAGTTCTTC

j_call: TRBJ1-2
clone_size: -
v_call: TRBV7-2
d_call: -
cdr3_aa: CASSLAAGRTNYGYTF
cdr3_nt: TGTGCCAGCAGCTTAGCAGCGGGTAGAACTAACTATGGCTACACCTTC

j_call: TRBJ2-3
clone_size: -
v_call: TRBV4-1
d_call: TRBD2
cdr3_aa: CASSQNPQGTSGPRYF
cdr3_nt: TGCGCCAGCAGCCAAAACCCACAGGGTACTAGCGGGCCTAGGTATTTT

j_call: TRBJ2-1
clone_size: -
v_call: TRBV27
d_call: TRBD1
cdr3_aa: CASSLWGTGTYNEQFF
cdr3_nt: TGTGCCAGCAGTTTATGGGGGACAGGGACCTACAATGAGCAGTTCTTC

j_call: TRBJ2-7
clone_size: -
v_call: TRBV27
d_call: -
cdr3_aa: CASSFRQGFVYEQYF
cdr3_nt: TGTGCCAGCAGTTTTCGGCAGGGATTCGTGTACGAGCAGTACTTC

j_call: TRBJ2-1
clone_size: once
v_call: TRBV28
d_call: TRBD2
cdr3_aa: CASSLASGGYNEQFF
cdr3_nt: TGTGCCAGCAGTTTGGCTAGCGGGGGGTACAATGAGCAGTTCTTC

j_call: TRBJ2-7
clone_size: -
v_call: TRBV19
d_call: -
cdr3_aa: CATRSVGGPDEQYF
cdr3_nt: TGTGCCACCCGATCCGTAGGGGGTCCCGACGAGCAGTACTTC

j_call: TRBJ2-4
clone_size: -
v_call: TRBV11-2
d_call: TRBD2
cdr3_aa: CASSLAGGENIQYF
cdr3_nt: TGTGCCAGCAGCTTAGCGGGAGGCGAAAACATTCAGTACTTC

j_call: TRBJ1-3
clone_size: -
v_call: TRBV25-1
d_call: -
cdr3_aa: CASKEEGAGNTIYF
cdr3_nt: TGTGCAAGCAAGGAGGAGGGAGCTGGAAACACCATATATTTT

j_call: TRBJ1-2
clone_size: once
v_call: TRBV6-1
d_call: -
cdr3_aa: CASSSSGQGYGYTF
cdr3_nt: TGTGCCAGCAGTTCGTCCGGGCAGGGCTATGGCTACACCTTC

j_call: TRBJ2-1
clone_size: once
v_call: TRBV7-9
d_call: TRBD2
cdr3_aa: CASSYPLAGGKNEQFF
cdr3_nt: TGTGCCAGCAGCTACCCCCTAGCGGGAGGGAAGAATGAGCAGTTCTTC

j_call: TRBJ2-3
clone_size: -
v_call: TRBV5-1
d_call: TRBD2
cdr3_aa: CASSYGLASDTQYF
cdr3_nt: TGCGCCAGCAGCTATGGACTAGCTTCAGATACGCAGTATTTT

j_call: TRBJ1-1
clone_size: -
v_call: TRBV5-1
d_call: TRBD1
cdr3_aa: CASRRAQGADEAFF
cdr3_nt: TGCGCCAGCAGACGTGCACAGGGGGCCGATGAAGCTTTCTTT

j_call: TRBJ1-3
clone_size: -
v_call: TRBV6-6
d_call: -
cdr3_aa: CASKTGSGNTIYF
cdr3_nt: TGTGCCAGCAAGACAGGATCTGGAAACACCATATATTTT

j_call: TRBJ1-5
clone_size: -
v_call: TRBV10-3
d_call: -
cdr3_aa: CAISESRGSAQPQHF
cdr3_nt: TGTGCCATCAGTGAGTCTCGGGGTTCTGCTCAGCCCCAGCATTTT

j_call: TRBJ2-7
clone_size: -
v_call: TRBV11-1
d_call: TRBD1
cdr3_aa: CASSLGASGTGVYEQYF
cdr3_nt: TGTGCCAGCAGCTTAGGGGCCTCCGGGACAGGGGTCTACGAGCAGTACTTC

j_call: TRBJ2-1
clone_size: -
v_call: TRBV14
d_call: -
cdr3_aa: CASRSDGSLINEQFF
cdr3_nt: TGTGCCAGCCGGTCGGACGGGAGTCTTATCAATGAGCAGTTCTTC

j_call: TRBJ2-7
clone_size: -
v_call: TRBV27
d_call: -
cdr3_aa: CASSFHSSYEQYF
cdr3_nt: TGTGCCAGCAGTTTTCACAGCTCCTACGAGCAGTACTTC

j_call: TRBJ1-2
clone_size: -
v_call: TRBV28
d_call: TRBD1
cdr3_aa: CASILTRDRGLSGDYGYTF
cdr3_nt: TGTGCCAGCATTCTAACCCGGGACAGGGGTTTGAGTGGGGACTATGGCTACACCTTC

j_call: TRBJ2-1
clone_size: -
v_call: TRBV27
d_call: TRBD1
cdr3_aa: CASSQQGYEQFF
cdr3_nt: TGTGCCAGCAGCCAACAGGGGTATGAGCAGTTCTTC

j_call: TRBJ2-2
clone_size: few
v_call: TRBV5-6
d_call: -
cdr3_aa: CASSFQYPNTGELFF
cdr3_nt: TGTGCCAGCAGCTTTCAGTACCCGAACACCGGGGAGCTGTTTTTT

j_call: TRBJ1-2
clone_size: -
v_call: TRBV5-6
d_call: -
cdr3_aa: CASSLGQLVYGYTF
cdr3_nt: TGTGCCAGCAGCCTCGGACAGCTCGTCTATGGCTACACCTTC

j_call: TRBJ2-1
clone_size: -
v_call: TRBV11-1
d_call: -
cdr3_aa: CASSLVLYNEQFF
cdr3_nt: TGTGCCAGCAGCTTAGTATTATACAATGAGCAGTTCTTC

j_call: TRBJ2-5
clone_size: -
v_call: TRBV9
d_call: TRBD1
cdr3_aa: CASSAWTGNQETQYF
cdr3_nt: TGTGCCAGCAGCGCCTGGACAGGAAACCAAGAGACCCAGTACTTC

j_call: TRBJ2-7
clone_size: -
v_call: TRBV15
d_call: TRBD1
cdr3_aa: CATSRDAGQAYEQYF
cdr3_nt: TGTGCCACCAGCAGAGATGCCGGACAGGCCTACGAGCAGTACTTC